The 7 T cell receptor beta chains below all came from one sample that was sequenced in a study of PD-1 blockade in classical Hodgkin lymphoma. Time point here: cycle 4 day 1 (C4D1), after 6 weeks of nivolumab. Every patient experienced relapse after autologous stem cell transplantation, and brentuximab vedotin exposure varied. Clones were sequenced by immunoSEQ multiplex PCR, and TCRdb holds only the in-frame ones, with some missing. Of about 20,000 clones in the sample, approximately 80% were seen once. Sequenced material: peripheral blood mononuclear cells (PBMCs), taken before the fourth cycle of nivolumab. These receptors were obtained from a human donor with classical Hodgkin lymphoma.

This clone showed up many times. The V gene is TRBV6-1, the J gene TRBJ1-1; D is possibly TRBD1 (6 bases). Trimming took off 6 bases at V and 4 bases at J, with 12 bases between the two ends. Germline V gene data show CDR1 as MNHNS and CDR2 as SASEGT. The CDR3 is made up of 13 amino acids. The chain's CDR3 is CASRDRPSTEAFF. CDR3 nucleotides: TGTGCCAGCAGGGACAGACCCTCCACTGAAGCTTTCTTT.

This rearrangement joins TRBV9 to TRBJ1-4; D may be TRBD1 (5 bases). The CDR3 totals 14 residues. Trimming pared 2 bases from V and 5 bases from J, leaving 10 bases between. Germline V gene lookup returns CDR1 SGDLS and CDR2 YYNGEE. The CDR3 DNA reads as TGTGCCAGCAGCGTCGGGGGGTGGAATGAAAAACTGTTTTTT. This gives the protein CASSVGGWNEKLFF.

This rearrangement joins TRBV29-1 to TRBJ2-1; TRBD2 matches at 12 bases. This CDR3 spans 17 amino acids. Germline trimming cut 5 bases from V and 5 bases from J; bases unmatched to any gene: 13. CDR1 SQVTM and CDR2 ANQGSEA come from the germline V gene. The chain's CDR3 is CSVMGSFGLAGNNEQFF. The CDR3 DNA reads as TGCAGCGTTATGGGATCCTTCGGACTAGCGGGGAACAATGAGCAGTTCTTC.

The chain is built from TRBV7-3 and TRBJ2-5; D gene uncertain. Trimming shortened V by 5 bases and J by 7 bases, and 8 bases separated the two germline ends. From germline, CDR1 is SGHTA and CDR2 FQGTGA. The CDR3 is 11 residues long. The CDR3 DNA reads TGTGCCAGCAGCACCCCGGGGACCCAGTACTTC. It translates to CASSTPGTQYF.

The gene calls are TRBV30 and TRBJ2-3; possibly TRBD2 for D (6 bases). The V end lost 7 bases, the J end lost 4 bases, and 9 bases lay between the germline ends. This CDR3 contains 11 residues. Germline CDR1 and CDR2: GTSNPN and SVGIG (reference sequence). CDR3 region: CALADPDTQYF. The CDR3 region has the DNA TGTGCCTTAGCGGACCCAGATACGCAGTATTTT.

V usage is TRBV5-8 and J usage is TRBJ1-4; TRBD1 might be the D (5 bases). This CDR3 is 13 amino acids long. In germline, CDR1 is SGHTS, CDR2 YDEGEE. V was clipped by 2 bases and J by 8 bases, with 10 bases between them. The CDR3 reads CASSFRVWEKLFF. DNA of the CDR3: TGTGCCAGCAGCTTCAGGGTTTGGGAAAAACTGTTTTTT.

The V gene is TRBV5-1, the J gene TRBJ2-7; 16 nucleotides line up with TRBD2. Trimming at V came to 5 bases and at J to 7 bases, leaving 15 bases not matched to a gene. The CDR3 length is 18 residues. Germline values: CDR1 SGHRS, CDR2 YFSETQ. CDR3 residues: CASRLLGTSGRVAGEQYF. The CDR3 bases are TGCGCCAGCAGACTCTTGGGGACTAGCGGGAGGGTGGCTGGGGAGCAGTACTTC.